The clone carrying this T cell receptor beta chain was picked up one time. Its antigen is unknown. The germline gives CDR1 SGHNT, CDR2 YYREEE (reference sequence). V dropped 5 bases and J dropped 4; count of bases not matched to a gene: 5. The CDR3 extends over 13 amino acids. The sample comes from a study of siplizumab effects on memory and regulatory T cells. Study conclusions and caveats: In unstimulated cells, naive T cells appeared more diverse than memory T cells and seemed major alloresponse contributors. Unstimulated subsets captured only a minor fraction of alloreactive clones. Siplizumab significantly reduced alloreactive sequences traceable to unstimulated CD4+ memory cells.

Approximately 10^5 TCR templates underwent assay in every sample. Only in-frame clones appear in the TCRdb table, and some are missing; sequencing was by immunoSEQ multiplex PCR. The repertoire holds some 46,000 clones, with 93% as singletons. Sequencing was done on a sample of CD8+ T cells sorted from blood. The sequence derives from a human donor in good health. The chain recombines TRBV5-4 with TRBJ2-5; 7 bases map to TRBD1. In DNA form, the CDR3 reads TGTGCCAGCAGTTCGGACAGGCGAGAGACCCAGTACTTC. It encodes CASSSDRRETQYF.